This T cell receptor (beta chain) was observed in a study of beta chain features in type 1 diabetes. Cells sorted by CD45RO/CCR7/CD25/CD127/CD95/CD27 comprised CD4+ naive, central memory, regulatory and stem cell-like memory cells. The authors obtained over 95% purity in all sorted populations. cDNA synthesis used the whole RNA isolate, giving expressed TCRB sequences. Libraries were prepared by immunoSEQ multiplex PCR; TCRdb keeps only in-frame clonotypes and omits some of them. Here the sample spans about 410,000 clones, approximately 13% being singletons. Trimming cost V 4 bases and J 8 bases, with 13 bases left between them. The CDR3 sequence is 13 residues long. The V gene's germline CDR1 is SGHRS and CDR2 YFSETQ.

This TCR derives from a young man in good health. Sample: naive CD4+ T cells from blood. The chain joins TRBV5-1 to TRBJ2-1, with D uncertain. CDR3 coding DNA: TGCGCCAGCAGCCTGGGCCCGAACGATGAGCAGTTCTTC. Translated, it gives CASSLGPNDEQFF. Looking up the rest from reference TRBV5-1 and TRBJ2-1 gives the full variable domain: KAGVTQTPRYLIKTRGQQVTLSCSPISGHRSVSWYQQTPGQGLQFLFEYFSETQRNKGNFPGRFSGRQFSNSRSEMNVSTLELGDSALYLCASSLGPNDEQFFGPGTRLTVL.